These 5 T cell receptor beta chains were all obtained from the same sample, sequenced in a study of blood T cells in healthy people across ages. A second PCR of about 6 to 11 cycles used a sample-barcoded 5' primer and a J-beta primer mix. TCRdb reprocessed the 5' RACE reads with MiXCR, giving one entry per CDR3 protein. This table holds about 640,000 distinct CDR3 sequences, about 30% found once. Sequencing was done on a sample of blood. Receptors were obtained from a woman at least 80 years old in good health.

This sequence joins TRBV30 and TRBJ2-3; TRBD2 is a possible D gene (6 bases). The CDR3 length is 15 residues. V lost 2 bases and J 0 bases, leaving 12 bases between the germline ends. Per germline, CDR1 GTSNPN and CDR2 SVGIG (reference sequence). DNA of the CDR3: TGTGCCTGGAGTTCCCCCGGGACTAGCACAGATACGCAGTATTTT. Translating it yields CAWSSPGTSTDTQYF.

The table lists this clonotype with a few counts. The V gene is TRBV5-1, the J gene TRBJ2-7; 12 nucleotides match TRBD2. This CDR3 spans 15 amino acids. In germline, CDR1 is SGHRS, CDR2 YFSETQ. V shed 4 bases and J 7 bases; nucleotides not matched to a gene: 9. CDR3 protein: CASSLGLAGYNEQYF. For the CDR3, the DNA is TGCGCCAGCAGCCTAGGACTAGCGGGGTACAATGAGCAGTACTTC.

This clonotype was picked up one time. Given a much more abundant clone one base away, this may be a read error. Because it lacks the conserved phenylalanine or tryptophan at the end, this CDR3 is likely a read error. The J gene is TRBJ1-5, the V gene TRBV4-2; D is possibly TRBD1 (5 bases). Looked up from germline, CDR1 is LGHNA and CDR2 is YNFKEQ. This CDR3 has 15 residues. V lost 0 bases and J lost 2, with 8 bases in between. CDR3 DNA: TGTGCCAGCAGCCAAGATTTAGGGGGCAATCAGCCCCAGCATTTA. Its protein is CASSQDLGGNQPQHL.

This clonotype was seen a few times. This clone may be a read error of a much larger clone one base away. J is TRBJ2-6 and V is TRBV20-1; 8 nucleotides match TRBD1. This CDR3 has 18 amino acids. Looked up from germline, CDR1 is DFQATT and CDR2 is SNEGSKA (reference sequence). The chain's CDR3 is CSARAPGGGGLGADVLTF. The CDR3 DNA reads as TGCAGTGCTAGAGCCCCAGGGGGCGGAGGTCTTGGGGCCGACGTCCTGACTTTC.

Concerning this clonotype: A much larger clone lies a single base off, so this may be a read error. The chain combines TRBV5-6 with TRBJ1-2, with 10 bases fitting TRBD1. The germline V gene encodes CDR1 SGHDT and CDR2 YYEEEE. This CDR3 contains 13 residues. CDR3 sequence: CAGSMTGGDGYTF. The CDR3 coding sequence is TGTGCCGGCAGCATGACAGGGGGCGATGGCTACACCTTC.